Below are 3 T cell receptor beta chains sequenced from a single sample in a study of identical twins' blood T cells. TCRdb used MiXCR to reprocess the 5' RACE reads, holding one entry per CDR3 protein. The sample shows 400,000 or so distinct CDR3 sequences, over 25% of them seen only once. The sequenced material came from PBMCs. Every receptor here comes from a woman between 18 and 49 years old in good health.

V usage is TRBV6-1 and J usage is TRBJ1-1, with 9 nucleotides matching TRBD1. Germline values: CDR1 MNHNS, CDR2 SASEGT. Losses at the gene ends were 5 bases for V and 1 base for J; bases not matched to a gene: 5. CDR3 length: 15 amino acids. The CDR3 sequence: CASSRDRARNTEAFF. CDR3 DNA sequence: TGTGCCAGCAGTAGGGACAGGGCTCGGAACACTGAAGCTTTCTTT.

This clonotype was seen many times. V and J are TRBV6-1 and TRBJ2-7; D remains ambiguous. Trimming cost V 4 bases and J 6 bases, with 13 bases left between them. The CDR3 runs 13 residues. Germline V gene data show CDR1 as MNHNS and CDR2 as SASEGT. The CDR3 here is CASSVTKGSEQYF. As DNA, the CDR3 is TGTGCCAGCAGTGTAACGAAAGGCAGCGAGCAGTACTTC.

In DNA, the CDR3 is TGTGCCAGCAGCCCTGGACGGAACCAAGAGACCCAGTACTTC. Protein sequence: CASSPGRNQETQYF. V and J are TRBV5-6 and TRBJ2-5; D call uncertain. From germline, CDR1 is SGHDT and CDR2 YYEEEE. The CDR3 has 14 amino acids. V lost 4 bases to trimming and J lost 0 bases, with 10 bases between them. The full variable domain, its missing parts supplied by reference TRBV5-6 and TRBJ2-5, is DAGVTQSPTHLIKTRGQQVTLRCSPKSGHDTVSWYQQALGQGPQFIFQYYEEEERQRGNFPDRFSGHQFPNYSSELNVNALLLGDSALYLCASSPGRNQETQYFGPGTRLLVL.